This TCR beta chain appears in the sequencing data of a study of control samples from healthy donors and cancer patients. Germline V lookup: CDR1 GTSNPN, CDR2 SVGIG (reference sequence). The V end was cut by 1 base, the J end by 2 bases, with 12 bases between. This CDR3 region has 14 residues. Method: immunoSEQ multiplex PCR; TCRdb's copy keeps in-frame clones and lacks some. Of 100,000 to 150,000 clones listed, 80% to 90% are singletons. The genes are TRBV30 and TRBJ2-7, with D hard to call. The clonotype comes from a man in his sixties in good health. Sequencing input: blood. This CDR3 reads CAWSDRAPPYEQYF. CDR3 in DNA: TGTGCCTGGAGTGATCGGGCCCCCCCCTACGAGCAGTACTTC. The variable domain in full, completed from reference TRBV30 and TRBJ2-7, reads SQTIHQWPATLVQPVGSPLSLECTVEGTSNPNLYWYRQAAGRGLQLLFYSVGIGQISSEVPQNLSASRPQDRQFILSSKKLLLSDSGFYLCAWSDRAPPYEQYFGPGTRLTVT.